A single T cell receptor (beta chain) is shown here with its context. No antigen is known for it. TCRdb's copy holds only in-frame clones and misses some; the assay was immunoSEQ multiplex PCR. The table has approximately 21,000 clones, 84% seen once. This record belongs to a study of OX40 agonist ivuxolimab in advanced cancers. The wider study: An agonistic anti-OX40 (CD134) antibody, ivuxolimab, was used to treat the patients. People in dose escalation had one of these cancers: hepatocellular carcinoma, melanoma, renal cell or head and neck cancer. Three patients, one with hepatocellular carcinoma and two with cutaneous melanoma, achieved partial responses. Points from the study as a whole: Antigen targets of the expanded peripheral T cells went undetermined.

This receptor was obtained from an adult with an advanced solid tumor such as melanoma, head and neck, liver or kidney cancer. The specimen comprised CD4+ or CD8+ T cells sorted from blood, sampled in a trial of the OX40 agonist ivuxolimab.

The CDR3 here is CASNSIWSTQSRANVLTF. The DNA for the CDR3 is TGTGCCAGCAACTCCATTTGGAGTACACAAAGTCGGGCCAACGTCCTGACTTTC. This chain uses TRBV5-2 with TRBJ2-6; whether TRBD2, the table's D call, matches the DNA was not checked. TRBV5-2 is listed as a pseudogene. This CDR3 has 18 amino acids.